The rows below give T cell receptor beta chains drawn from one sample of a study of cytomegalovirus exposure and HLA in healthy donors. Sequencing was performed with immunoSEQ multiplex PCR; in TCRdb, only in-frame clones are kept and a portion is missing. The sample lists around 200,000 clones, roughly 84% seen once, with around 3% in the top ten. Sample: PBMCs. These receptors were taken from a woman aged 45 to 65 in good health and CMV-seropositive. CDR3s include the opening cysteine and the closing phenylalanine or tryptophan. The D gene is left open where the match is weak. Expanded clones are given a class, and other clones once, few, many or no size at all.

TRBJ2-2	TRBD1	NA	TRBV11-2	TGTGCCAGCAGCCCAGCCGGGACAGGGGACACCGGGGAGCTGTTTTTT	CASSPAGTGDTGELFF
TRBJ2-7	TRBD2	NA	TRBV2	TGTGCCAGCAGCACTAGCGGGGGGGGAATCACGGGGGAGCAGTACTTC	CASSTSGGGITGEQYF
TRBJ1-6	TRBD1	NA	TRBV5-4	TGTGCCAGCAGCTCGATCCCCCGACAGGGGGTGAATTCACCCCTCCACTTT	CASSSIPRQGVNSPLHF
TRBJ2-7	TRBD1	NA	TRBV19	TGTGCCAGTGCGACAGGGGTAGTTGGCTACGAGCAGTACTTC	CASATGVVGYEQYF
TRBJ2-2	NA	NA	TRBV5-1	TGCGCCAGCAGCCGTACAGGGAACACCGGGGAGCTGTTTTTT	CASSRTGNTGELFF
TRBJ1-4	TRBD1	NA	TRBV28	TGTGCCAGCAGTTCCGGACAGGTTGAAAAACTGTTTTTT	CASSSGQVEKLFF
TRBJ2-2	NA	NA	TRBV5-4	TGTGCCAGCAGCTTGGGACTCGGGGAGCTGTTTTTT	CASSLGLGELFF
TRBJ2-7	TRBD2	NA	TRBV11-1	TGTGCCAGCAGCACGCCTAGCGGGGGAACGGGGCAGTACTTC	CASSTPSGGTGQYF
TRBJ2-1	NA	NA	TRBV6-5	TGTGCCAGCAGTTCAGGGTATTCAGACCCCTACAATGAGCAGTTCTTC	CASSSGYSDPYNEQFF
TRBJ1-2	NA	NA	TRBV4-3	TGCGCCAGCAGGCAAGAGGTCGAACAGCACTCTGGCTACACCTTC	CASRQEVEQHSGYTF
TRBJ2-3	TRBD2	NA	TRBV13	TGTGCCAGCAGCTTATTTAAGCGGGGGGCCCCCACAGATACGCAGTATTTT	CASSLFKRGAPTDTQYF
TRBJ2-5	TRBD2	NA	TRBV7-9	TGTGCCAGCAGCATCGATAGCGGGGGGTACTCTGAGACCCAGTACTTC	CASSIDSGGYSETQYF
TRBJ1-2	NA	NA	TRBV7-9	TGTGCCAGCAGCTTAGAGGGGGGGAGGTATGGCTACACCTTC	CASSLEGGRYGYTF
TRBJ2-1	TRBD1	NA	TRBV7-9	TGTGCCAGCAGCCCTCGAGGAAACAGGGGGCTGAATGAGCAGTTCTTC	CASSPRGNRGLNEQFF
TRBJ1-1	NA	NA	TRBV7-2	TGTGCCAGCAGCTTAGATCCAGGGGAGGGTACTGAAGCTTTCTTT	CASSLDPGEGTEAFF
TRBJ1-1	TRBD1	NA	TRBV19	TGTGCCGTGGCGGTTGGGACAGGGGCCATGAACACTGAAGCTTTCTTT	CAVAVGTGAMNTEAFF
TRBJ1-6	NA	NA	TRBV28	TGTGCCAGCAGGTCCAGCTCCTATAATTCACCCCTCCACTTT	CASRSSSYNSPLHF
TRBJ1-3	NA	NA	TRBV6-5	TGTGCCAGCAGTCCGGACAGATATTCTGGAAACACCATATATTTT	CASSPDRYSGNTIYF
TRBJ2-1	NA	NA	TRBV18	TGTGCCAGCTCACCATACCCGATGGGCTCCAGCTCCTACAATGAGCAGTTCTTC	CASSPYPMGSSSYNEQFF
TRBJ2-1	NA	NA	TRBV19	TGTGCCAGTAGTAGAAACAGGGATTTTGAGCAGTTCTTC	CASSRNRDFEQFF
TRBJ1-1	NA	NA	TRBV6-1	TGTGCCAGCAGTTGGGGTTCGGGGACTGAAGCTTTCTTT	CASSWGSGTEAFF
TRBJ2-5	NA	once	TRBV7-9	TGTGCCAGCAGCTTGCGTTACAGGGAAGAGACCCAGTACTTC	CASSLRYREETQYF
TRBJ1-1	NA	NA	TRBV25-1	TGTGCCAGCAGTGAATATGCTGGGGGAGGGGAGAACACTGAAGCTTTCTTT	CASSEYAGGGENTEAFF
TRBJ2-1	TRBD2	NA	TRBV5-1	TGCGCCAGCAGCTCTACTAGCGGGGGGGCCGGAGAGCAGTTCTTC	CASSSTSGGAGEQFF
TRBJ2-5	TRBD2	once	TRBV4-1	TGCGCCAGCAGTGGTAAGGGACTACAGTTTCAAGAGACCCAGTACTTC	CASSGKGLQFQETQYF
TRBJ1-1	NA	NA	TRBV18	TGTGCCAGCTCACTTTACGCCCAGGGGATGAACACTGAAGCTTTCTTT	CASSLYAQGMNTEAFF